The clone carrying this T cell receptor beta chain was seen a few times. Its antigen is undetermined. With 60 Vbeta and 13 Jbeta primers, the PCR was carried out. The assay was immunoSEQ multiplex PCR, and TCRdb's table has in-frame clones only and misses some. This sample has roughly 100,000 clones, with approximately 64% found just once. These data are taken from a study of cytomegalovirus exposure and HLA in healthy donors. On the study more broadly: Counted in an early data release were approximately 85 million unique TCRs from HLA-typed donors.

Study-level points and caveats: The authors confirmed in vitro that a few CMV-associated chains were specific for CMV antigens. Many donors carried some public TCRs, although rarity characterized most TCR sequences.

The origin of this receptor is a man between 60 and 75 years old in good health and CMV-seronegative. Sample: PBMCs.

The CDR3 protein is CASSPGGPTYNEQFF. The CDR3 nucleotides are TGTGCCAGCAGCCCAGGCGGGCCTACCTACAATGAGCAGTTCTTC. The rearrangement joins TRBV11-3 to TRBJ2-1, with D possibly being TRBD2 (5 bases). V was trimmed by 5 bases and J by 2 bases, leaving 13 bases between them. CDR1 is SGHNT and CDR2 is YENEEA in the germline V gene. The CDR3 extends over 15 amino acids.